This TCR beta chain is from a study of T cell responses to AZD1222 COVID-19 vaccine. Study results and limitations: Most donors were white British, females outnumbered males, and clonal diversity was possibly underestimated. An increase in Spike-specific TCR breadth and depth was observed after two AZD1222 doses. The span of vaccine-associated CD4 TCRs extended across spike, with dominance at 160-218 and 743-854. Reportedly, nearly half of unique spike TCRs recognized epitopes outside B.1.351/B.1.1.7 mutations.

This clone was detected only a few times. Its antigen is not known. Germline lookup yields CDR1 SGHNT and CDR2 YYREEE (reference sequence). V gave up 1 base and J gave up 1 base, with 8 bases separating them. The CDR3 extends over 14 amino acids. Assay used: immunoSEQ multiplex PCR; TCRdb lists only in-frame clones, some missing. This sample carries about 110,000 clones, roughly 89% of them seen once, and the ten largest clones take about 3%. Sequences were derived from peripheral blood, sampled on day 0 of MenACWY control vaccination. This TCR was sampled from an adult in good health. The genes are TRBV5-4 and TRBJ1-2; unclear D gene. The CDR3 loop is CASSLIGVNYGYTF. In DNA, the CDR3 is TGTGCCAGCAGCTTGATCGGGGTTAACTATGGCTACACCTTC.